This TCR beta chain emerged from a study of spatial heterogeneity in lung cancer. General study results and limits: The number of expanded tumor alpha and beta chains correlated with mutation number. For tumor T cells, estimated coverage reached only around 7% (alpha) and around 13% (beta).

MiXCR, run by TCRdb on the 5' RACE reads, gives a single entry per CDR3 protein. The repertoire has approximately 8,500 distinct CDR3 sequences, around 12% of them found once; the top ten carry around 10%. CDR3 length: 16 residues. The germline gives CDR1 MNHEY, CDR2 SMNVEV (reference sequence). Germline trimming cut 0 bases from V and 2 bases from J; bases unmatched to any gene: 2. Regarding time point: sample taken at primary tumor resection. This clonotype was counted ten times or more. Its antigen is undetermined. This beta chain represents an off-target read in a library built for alpha chains; its size is of limited meaning.

The rearrangement joins TRBV27 to TRBJ2-1, with TRBD2 matching 9 bases. The sequenced sample was lung tumor tissue, obtained at surgery. This TCR came from a male donor with early-stage non-small cell lung cancer. The CDR3 DNA reads TGTGCCAGCAGTTTATCGGCGGGAGGGCCCTACAATGAGCAGTTCTTC. This translates into CASSLSAGGPYNEQFF.